This passage covers 4 T cell receptor beta chains from one sample sequenced in a study of blood T cell repertoires in COVID-19. Clones were read by immunoSEQ multiplex PCR, and TCRdb kept only the in-frame ones, dropping some. Counted here are a few hundred thousand clones, over 80% occurring once; the ten biggest clones make up approximately 6.5%. The sample was PBMCs or T cells enriched from blood (not recorded which). These receptors all stem from a woman between 40 and 55 years old who had recovered from COVID-19.

V is TRBV9 and J is TRBJ1-2, with TRBD1 as a possible D gene (6 bases). The V gene's germline CDR1 is SGDLS and CDR2 YYNGEE. This CDR3 spans 15 amino acids. The germline V and J ends were trimmed by 3 bases and 8 bases, with 20 bases remaining between them. CDR3: CASSALREGVSGYTF. In DNA form, the CDR3 reads TGTGCCAGCAGCGCCCTACGTGAGGGGGTCTCGGGCTACACCTTC.

This chain links TRBV5-1 with TRBJ2-2; D call uncertain. The ends were cut back, 0 bases at V and 5 bases at J, with 11 bases in the middle. The germline CDR1 and CDR2 sequences are SGHRS and YFSETQ. The CDR3 sequence is 15 residues long. The CDR3 loop is CASSLAGSGTGELFF. DNA of the CDR3: TGCGCCAGCAGCTTGGCCGGGTCGGGTACCGGGGAGCTGTTTTTT.

The chain carries TRBV28 and TRBJ1-1; 7 bases are shared with TRBD1. Germline CDR1 reads MDHEN; CDR2 reads SYDVKM. Trimming cost V 7 bases and J 4 bases; bases outside gene matches: 9. The CDR3 has 14 amino acids. The CDR3 bases are TGTGCCAGCATCGAAGGAGCAGGGGGCACTGAAGCTTTCTTT. Its protein is CASIEGAGGTEAFF.

The V gene is TRBV7-2, the J gene TRBJ2-1; maybe TRBD2 (5 bases). CDR1 is SGHTA and CDR2 is FQGNSA in the germline V gene. The CDR3 totals 15 residues. Trimming took off 6 bases at V and 4 bases at J, with 16 bases between the two ends. The CDR3 DNA sequence: TGTGCCAGCAGGGACCCTAGCCTAACTTACAATGAGCAGTTCTTC. It codes for CASRDPSLTYNEQFF.